This TCR beta chain was recorded in a study of CD8 T cells in ankylosing spondylitis. About this clonotype itself: Antigen unknown.

Study-level findings and limits: Ankylosing spondylitis blood appeared to be characterized by a TCR beta motif of about 8 highly homologous variants.

Quantitative molecular-barcoded 5'-RACE generated the TCR beta libraries. TCRdb called the 5' RACE reads again in MiXCR, with one record for every CDR3 protein. The table shows roughly 240,000 distinct CDR3 sequences, with about 30% occurring only once. Germline V gene sequence: CDR1 SGHAT, CDR2 FQNNGV. The CDR3 is 14 amino acids. J was trimmed by 8 bases and V by 5 bases; bases with no gene match: 10. The chain has TRBV11-2 and TRBJ2-3; 7 nucleotides match TRBD1. The receptor was isolated from a male donor with ankylosing spondylitis or in good health (not recorded which). Sequencing was carried out using blood, either unsorted or a sorted T cell fraction (not recorded which). The CDR3 sequence is CASSALTGLGTQYF. CDR3 DNA: TGTGCCAGCAGCGCTTTGACAGGGTTGGGTACGCAGTATTTT.